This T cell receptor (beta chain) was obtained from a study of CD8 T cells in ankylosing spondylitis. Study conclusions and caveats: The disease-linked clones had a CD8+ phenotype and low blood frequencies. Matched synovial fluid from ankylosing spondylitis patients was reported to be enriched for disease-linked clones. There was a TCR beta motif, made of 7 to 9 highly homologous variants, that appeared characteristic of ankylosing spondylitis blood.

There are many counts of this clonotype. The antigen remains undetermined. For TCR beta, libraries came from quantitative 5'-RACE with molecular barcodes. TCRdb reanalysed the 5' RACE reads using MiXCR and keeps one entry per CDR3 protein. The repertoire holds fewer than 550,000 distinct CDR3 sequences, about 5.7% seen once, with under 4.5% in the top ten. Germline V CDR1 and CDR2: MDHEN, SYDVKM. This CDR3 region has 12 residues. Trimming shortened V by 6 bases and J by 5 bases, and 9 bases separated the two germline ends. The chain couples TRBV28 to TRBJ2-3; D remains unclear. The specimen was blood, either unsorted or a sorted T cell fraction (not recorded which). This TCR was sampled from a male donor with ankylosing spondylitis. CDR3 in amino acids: CASRAPGDTQYF. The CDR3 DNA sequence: TGTGCCAGCAGGGCACCCGGAGATACGCAGTATTTT.